These 21 T cell receptor beta chains share one sample of origin, sequenced in a study of PD-L1 blockade in urothelial cancer. Time point: pretreatment peripheral blood. Using immunoSEQ multiplex PCR, the repertoire was profiled, and TCRdb retains in-frame clones only, with some absent. This sample has some 56,000 clones; roughly 82% occur once, and the top ten carry approximately 1.4%. Here the sequenced sample was PBMCs, taken around atezolizumab (anti-PD-L1) treatment. The receptors originated from a man aged 45-65 years with urothelial cancer.

This clone is a singleton in its sample. J is TRBJ2-3 and V is TRBV7-3; tentatively, D is TRBD2 (6 bases). Looked up from germline, CDR1 is SGHTA and CDR2 is FQGTGA. This CDR3 contains 15 residues. The V gene lost 2 bases and the J gene lost 0 bases, with 9 bases spanning the gap. The CDR3 bases are TGTGCCAGCAGCTTAGTAGCGGCAAGCACAGATACGCAGTATTTT. Protein product: CASSLVAASTDTQYF.

A note on this clone: Because the CDR3's place on the DNA is in doubt, the DNA is left out and the CDR3 is given as listed by TCRdb. This chain joins TRBV19 and TRBJ2-7; the table assigns TRBD2, which was not confirmed against the DNA. Germline V gene sequence: CDR1 LNHDA, CDR2 SQIVND (reference sequence). The CDR3 is 12 amino acids long, termini counted. The CDR3 sequence: CASTSGGYEQYF.

V gene TRBV30 combines with J gene TRBJ2-6; D may be TRBD1 (7 bases). V lost 3 bases to trimming and J lost 4 bases, with 25 bases between them. The V gene's germline CDR1 is GTSNPN and CDR2 SVGIG (reference sequence). The CDR3 length is 19 residues. The CDR3 DNA is TGTGCCTGGAGAGTTCGGAGGGGGACAGCGGTCCAAGGGGCCAACGTCCTGACTTTC. Its translation is CAWRVRRGTAVQGANVLTF.

The genes are TRBV10-3 and TRBJ2-2, with TRBD2 matching 15 bases. From germline, CDR1 is ENHRY and CDR2 SYGVKD. This CDR3 is built from 17 residues. V lost 8 bases to trimming and J lost 7 bases; unmatched junction nucleotides: 11. The CDR3 is CAIEVGLAGGPSGELFF. DNA of the CDR3: TGTGCCATCGAGGTTGGACTAGCGGGGGGGCCGAGCGGGGAGCTGTTTTTT.

The chain is built from TRBV5-1 and TRBJ2-7; TRBD1 matches at 7 bases. The CDR3 extends over 14 amino acids. CDR1 and CDR2 from the germline V gene are SGHRS and YFSETQ. Trimming removed 4 bases from V and 2 bases from J; junction bases left unmatched: 6. CDR3 DNA: TGCGCCAGCAGCCCTGACAGGGTACCCTACGAGCAGTACTTC. Translated, it gives CASSPDRVPYEQYF.

The rearrangement links TRBV6-5 to TRBJ1-2; D unclear. Germline loops: CDR1 MNHEY, CDR2 SVGAGI. Trimming cost V 5 bases and J 3 bases, with 10 bases left between them. There are 13 residues in the CDR3. DNA for the CDR3: TGTGCCAGCAGTCTTGGGCCCGACTATGGCTACACCTTC. This codes for CASSLGPDYGYTF.

This clone was counted a few times. The rearrangement uses TRBV19 and TRBJ1-2, with 10 bases that match TRBD1. The V segment lost 3 bases and the J segment 8 bases; nucleotides outside the gene matches: 9. The V gene's germline CDR1 is LNHDA and CDR2 SQIVND (reference sequence). This CDR3 has 15 amino acids. CDR3 sequence reads: CASSIGDRGQGGYTF. CDR3 DNA sequence: TGTGCCAGTAGTATCGGAGACAGGGGACAGGGGGGCTACACCTTC.

CDR3 nucleotides: TGTGCCAGCCACGGGAGGAGCGGAGCTTTCTTT. It translates to CASHGRSGAFF. The V call is TRBV27, the J call TRBJ1-1; unclear D gene. This CDR3 is 11 amino acids long. Germline values: CDR1 MNHEY, CDR2 SMNVEV (reference sequence). V lost 8 bases and J 10 bases, leaving 14 bases between the germline ends.

This chain uses TRBV18 with TRBJ2-1; no clear D. The V gene's germline CDR1 is KGHSH and CDR2 LQKENI. V shed 2 bases and J shed 4 bases, with 12 bases lying between them. CDR3 length equals 15 residues. The DNA for the CDR3 is TGTGCCAGCTCACCAATTCCAGCGCTGTACAATGAGCAGTTCTTC. It specifies CASSPIPALYNEQFF.

The chain employs TRBV14 and TRBJ1-3; the D gene is possibly TRBD1 (6 bases). This CDR3 region has 15 residues. Trimming left V 1 base short and J 2 bases short, with 9 bases between. The V gene's germline CDR1 is SGHDN and CDR2 FVKESK. For the CDR3, the DNA is TGTGCCAGCAGCCAAGCAACAGGGACTGGAAACACCATATATTTT. It specifies CASSQATGTGNTIYF. Full variable domain (remainder filled in from reference TRBV14 and TRBJ1-3): EAGVTQFPSHSVIEKGQTVTLRCDPISGHDNLYWYRRVMGKEIKFLLHFVKESKQDESGMPNNRFLAERTGGTYSTLKVQPAELEDSGVYFCASSQATGTGNTIYFGEGSWLTVV.

This sequence joins TRBV5-6 and TRBJ2-7, with 11 bases that match TRBD2. The CDR3 contains 13 residues. CDR1 SGHDT and CDR2 YYEEEE come from the germline V gene. The V segment lost 4 bases and the J segment 6 bases; nucleotides outside the gene matches: 3. As DNA, the CDR3 is TGTGCCAGCAGCCCCGGGACTAGCGGCGAGCAGTACTTC. This encodes CASSPGTSGEQYF. The entire variable domain, with the rest obtained from reference TRBV5-6 and TRBJ2-7, is as follows: DAGVTQSPTHLIKTRGQQVTLRCSPKSGHDTVSWYQQALGQGPQFIFQYYEEEERQRGNFPDRFSGHQFPNYSSELNVNALLLGDSALYLCASSPGTSGEQYFGPGTRLTVT.

The chain employs TRBV4-3 and TRBJ2-7; D is uncertain. CDR1 is LGHNA and CDR2 is YSLEER in the germline V gene. V was shortened by 1 base and J by 0 bases, with 7 bases between the two germline ends. This CDR3 contains 14 residues. The CDR3 reads CASSQVTASYEQYF. The CDR3 nucleotides read TGCGCCAGCAGCCAAGTCACAGCCTCCTACGAGCAGTACTTC.

This clone was seen a few times. The chain employs TRBV18 and TRBJ1-2; TRBD1 is a possible D gene (6 bases). CDR3 length: 16 amino acids. V lost 3 bases and J 6 bases, leaving 20 bases between the germline ends. Germline CDR1 and CDR2: KGHSH and LQKENI. CDR3 DNA sequence: TGTGCCAGCTCACCTTCCTTAGCTCAGGGGATGAATGGCTACACCTTC. It yields the protein CASSPSLAQGMNGYTF. Complete variable domain (other parts from reference TRBV18 and TRBJ1-2): NAGVMQNPRHLVRRRGQEARLRCSPMKGHSHVYWYRQLPEEGLKFMVYLQKENIIDESGMPKERFSAEFPKEGPSILRIQQVVRGDSAAYFCASSPSLAQGMNGYTFGSGTRLTVV.

V is TRBV7-8 and J is TRBJ2-7; 7 positions agree with TRBD2. V gave up 5 bases and J gave up 6 bases; unmatched junction bases: 13. The CDR3 runs to 15 residues. CDR1 is SGHVS, CDR2 FQNEAQ, per germline. Here the CDR3 reads CASSPGGLGVGEQYF. The CDR3 coding sequence is TGTGCCAGCAGCCCCGGGGGGTTGGGGGTGGGCGAGCAGTACTTC.

This chain connects TRBV5-1 to TRBJ2-5; D is possibly TRBD2 (6 bases). The CDR3 totals 15 residues. The V end was cut by 0 bases, the J end by 5 bases, with 14 bases between. Per germline, CDR1 SGHRS and CDR2 YFSETQ. The chain's CDR3 is CASSLVWQEGETQYF. DNA of the CDR3: TGCGCCAGCAGCTTGGTATGGCAGGAGGGGGAGACCCAGTACTTC. Together with reference TRBV5-1 and TRBJ2-5, the CDR3 gives the full variable domain: KAGVTQTPRYLIKTRGQQVTLSCSPISGHRSVSWYQQTPGQGLQFLFEYFSETQRNKGNFPGRFSGRQFSNSRSEMNVSTLELGDSALYLCASSLVWQEGETQYFGPGTRLLVL.

The rearrangement uses TRBV6-1 and TRBJ2-7; D is uncertain. Germline-derived CDR1 and CDR2 are MNHNS and SASEGT. Trimming left V 8 bases short and J 5 bases short, with 16 bases between. The CDR3 is 13 residues long. The CDR3 loop reads CASGRPVIDEQYF. CDR3 DNA sequence: TGTGCCAGCGGTCGCCCAGTAATCGACGAGCAGTACTTC.

This rearrangement joins TRBV6-1 to TRBJ2-5; no clear D gene. This CDR3 region has 13 residues. Trimming removed 6 bases at V and 3 bases at J, with 11 bases between. Germline-derived CDR1 and CDR2 are MNHNS and SASEGT. CDR3 DNA sequence: TGTGCCAGCAGCCGCGTCCATGAAGAGACCCAGTACTTC. This sequence encodes CASSRVHEETQYF.

The chain couples TRBV18 to TRBJ1-6; the match to TRBD1 covers 11 bases. The CDR3 consists of 15 residues. V was pared by 2 bases and J by 9 bases, with 3 bases of the junction left unmatched. The V gene's germline CDR1 is KGHSH and CDR2 LQKENI. CDR3 residues: CASSPGTGGSSPLHF. The CDR3 DNA is TGTGCCAGCTCACCAGGGACAGGGGGAAGTTCACCCCTCCACTTT.

This chain joins TRBV4-1 and TRBJ1-1, with D perhaps TRBD1 (6 bases). The CDR3 spans 14 residues. Germline loops: CDR1 MGHRA, CDR2 YSYEKL. V lost 1 base to trimming and J lost 5 bases, with 11 bases between them. The CDR3 spells CASSQVGGATEAFF. Here the CDR3 DNA reads TGCGCCAGCAGCCAAGTTGGGGGCGCGACTGAAGCTTTCTTT.

The gene calls are TRBV14 and TRBJ2-1; D is unclear. V lost 4 bases to trimming and J lost 5 bases, with 9 bases between them. CDR1 and CDR2 (germline): SGHDN, FVKESK. The CDR3 is 13 residues long. This CDR3 is CASSPGSHNEQFF. The CDR3 DNA reads TGTGCCAGCAGCCCCGGGTCGCACAATGAGCAGTTCTTC. The full variable domain, with the rest looked up from reference TRBV14 and TRBJ2-1, is EAGVTQFPSHSVIEKGQTVTLRCDPISGHDNLYWYRRVMGKEIKFLLHFVKESKQDESGMPNNRFLAERTGGTYSTLKVQPAELEDSGVYFCASSPGSHNEQFFGPGTRLTVL.

The chain carries TRBV2 and TRBJ2-7, with D maybe TRBD2 (5 bases). CDR1 and CDR2 from the germline V gene are SNHLY and FYNNEI. The CDR3 totals 16 residues. V shed 1 base and J shed 2 bases, with 15 bases lying between them. CDR3 protein: CASSEEAGRQTYEQYF. Here the CDR3 DNA reads TGTGCCAGCAGTGAAGAGGCGGGTCGGCAGACCTACGAGCAGTACTTC.